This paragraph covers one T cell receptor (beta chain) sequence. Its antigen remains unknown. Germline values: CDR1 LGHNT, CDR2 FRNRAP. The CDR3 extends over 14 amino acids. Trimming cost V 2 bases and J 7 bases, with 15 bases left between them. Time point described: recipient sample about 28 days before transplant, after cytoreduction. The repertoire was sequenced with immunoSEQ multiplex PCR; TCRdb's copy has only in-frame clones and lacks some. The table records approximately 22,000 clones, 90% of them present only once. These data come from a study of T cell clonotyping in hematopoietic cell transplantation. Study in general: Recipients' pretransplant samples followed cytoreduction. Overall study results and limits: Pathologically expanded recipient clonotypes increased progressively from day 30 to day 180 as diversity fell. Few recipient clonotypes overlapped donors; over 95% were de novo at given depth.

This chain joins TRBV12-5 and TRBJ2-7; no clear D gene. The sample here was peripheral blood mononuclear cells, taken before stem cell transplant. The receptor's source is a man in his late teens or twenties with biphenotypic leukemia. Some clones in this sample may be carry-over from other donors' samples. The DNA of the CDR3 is TGTGCTAGTGGTTTGAGTGGAGCAGTCGAAGAGCAGTACTTC. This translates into CASGLSGAVEEQYF.